Each of the 4 T cell receptor beta chains below was sequenced from the same sample in a study of breast tumors, draining lymph nodes, adjacent tissues. TCRdb reprocessed the multiplex PCR reads with MiXCR, giving one entry per CDR3 protein. This sample has around 150,000 distinct CDR3 sequences, with about a fifth found just once. Axillary draining lymph nodes of breast cancer patients supplied the node samples. Source material: axillary lymph node tissue. The receptors shown here come from a female donor with breast cancer. Some clones in this sample may be carry-over from other donors' samples.

As concerns this clonotype: This may be a read error, as it is one base from a much larger clone. This sequence joins TRBV27 and TRBJ2-7; perhaps D is TRBD1 or TRBD2 (5 bases each). This CDR3 region has 13 residues. Deletions cut 0 bases from V and 5 bases from J, with 8 bases between. Germline V CDR1 and CDR2: MNHEY, SMNVEV (reference sequence). The CDR3, as DNA: TGTGCCAGCAGTTTATCTCGGGGCAACGAGCAGTACTTC. It is translated as CASSLSRGNEQYF.

This clonotype was picked up many times. The chain joins TRBV25-1 to TRBJ2-2, with TRBD2 matching 11 bases. The trim removed 5 bases at V and 0 bases at J, leaving 8 bases unmatched. The CDR3 totals 18 residues. CDR1 is MGHDK, CDR2 SYGVNS, per germline. The CDR3 loop reads CASSQLRTSGSNTGELFF. The CDR3 DNA reads as TGTGCCAGCAGTCAACTTCGGACTAGCGGGTCGAACACCGGGGAGCTGTTTTTT.

There are many counts of this clonotype. In nucleotides, the CDR3 is TGCGCCAGCAGCCAAGACAGGGGGCAATCAGATACGCAGTATTTT. Its protein product is CASSQDRGQSDTQYF. The chain employs TRBV4-3 and TRBJ2-3; 8 positions agree with TRBD1. The V gene end was trimmed by 0 bases and the J gene end by 4 bases; junction bases not matched to a gene: 3. This CDR3 region has 15 residues. Looked up from germline, CDR1 is LGHNA and CDR2 is YSLEER.

The chain employs TRBV11-1 and TRBJ2-7; 13 nucleotides align to TRBD2. V was clipped by 4 bases and J by 7 bases; unmatched bases: 7. The CDR3 extends over 15 amino acids. The V gene's germline CDR1 is SGHAT and CDR2 FQDESV (reference sequence). The CDR3 loop reads CASSSSGLAGREQYF. In DNA, the CDR3 is TGTGCCAGCAGCTCATCGGGACTAGCGGGACGGGAGCAGTACTTC.